The entry below gives a single TCR beta chain sequence along with its context. This specimen belongs to a study of blood T cell repertoires in COVID-19. As for the study in general: The study drew acute and convalescent COVID-19 samples from the United States, Italy and Spain.

Those enrolled, adults aged roughly 18 to 100 years, came from about two dozen US areas. Two negative PCRs, clearance, or symptom resolution had been documented for recovered Cohort 3 donors. In the source study's methods: By means of reference gene primer amplification, nucleated cell counts were estimated. Assay: immunoSEQ multiplex PCR; the TCRdb copy retains only in-frame clones and omits some. Clone size and the V and J calls come from that table; the DNA yielded D and trimming. This table has more than 150,000 clones, almost 80% appearing once. This sequence was found in a woman aged 50 to 60 who had recovered from COVID-19. Sequenced input: PBMCs or T cells enriched from blood (not recorded which).

The CDR3 here is CASSPVAGGELFF. DNA for the CDR3: TGCGCCAGCAGCCCGGTAGCGGGCGGGGAGCTGTTTTTT. This chain uses TRBV5-1 with TRBJ2-2; 7 bases are shared with TRBD2. Germline values: CDR1 SGHRS, CDR2 YFSETQ. This CDR3 has 13 amino acids. The V segment lost 4 bases and the J segment 7 bases; nucleotides outside the gene matches: 4.